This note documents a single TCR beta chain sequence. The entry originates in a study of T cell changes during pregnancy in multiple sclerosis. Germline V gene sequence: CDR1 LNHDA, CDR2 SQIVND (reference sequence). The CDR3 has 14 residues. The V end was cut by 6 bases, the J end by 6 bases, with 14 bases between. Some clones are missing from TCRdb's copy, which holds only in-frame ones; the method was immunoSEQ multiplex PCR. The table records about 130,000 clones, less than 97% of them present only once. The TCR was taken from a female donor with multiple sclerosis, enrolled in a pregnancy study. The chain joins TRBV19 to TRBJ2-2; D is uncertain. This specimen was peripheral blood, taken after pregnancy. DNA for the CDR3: TGTGCCAGTAGGCCCACCCGGAGACCCGGGGAGCTGTTTTTT. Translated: CASRPTRRPGELFF.